The clone carrying this TCR beta chain was picked up a small number of times. What it binds is not known. Every patient was untreated before thyroid surgery. This sample was taken from a study of metastatic and nonmetastatic thyroid tumors. Study conclusions and caveats: The study reportedly found significantly higher TCR beta diversity in malignant thyroid tumors than benign nodules, in blood and tumor.

The germline gives CDR1 MNHNS, CDR2 SASEGT. The CDR3 length is 15 residues. The ends lost 3 bases at V and 5 bases at J; junction bases unmatched: 8. How the authors handled the data: Construction of a distant-metastasis classifier for papillary thyroid cancer relied on CDR3 differences across clinicopathological groups. TCRdb re-clonotyped the PCR reads via MiXCR. These V and J calls are TCRdb output, not the study's own analysis. Of fewer than 40,000 clones in the sample, 33% are singletons; the top ten hold about 16%. This receptor was identified in a female donor with papillary thyroid cancer or a benign thyroid nodule (not recorded which). Some clones in this sample may be carry-over from other donors' samples. The V and J genes are TRBV6-1 and TRBJ2-7, with 9 bases lining up with TRBD1. The specimen was tumor tissue. Written as DNA, the CDR3 is TGTGCCAGCAGTGACGCCGGGACAGGGTCCCACGAGCAGTACTTC. It yields the protein CASSDAGTGSHEQYF.